The 8 T cell receptor beta chains below come from one sample, sequenced in a study of cytomegalovirus exposure and HLA in healthy donors. Use of 60 Vbeta and 13 Jbeta primers characterized the PCR. Sequenced by immunoSEQ multiplex PCR; TCRdb stores in-frame clones only, minus some. Of 80,000 to 130,000 clones detected, more than 60% appear once; the ten largest clones hold 4.8%. The material sequenced was PBMCs. The receptors come from a woman aged 18-30 years in good health and CMV-seropositive.

The gene calls are TRBV6-5 and TRBJ2-7, with 11 bases matching TRBD2. The CDR3 totals 15 residues. The germline gives CDR1 MNHEY, CDR2 SVGAGI. Trimming cost V 4 bases and J 2 bases; bases outside gene matches: 4. The CDR3 DNA follows: TGTGCCAGCAGTTCGGGACTAGCGGTCGCCTACGAGCAGTACTTC. It encodes CASSSGLAVAYEQYF.

The rearrangement links TRBV7-9 to TRBJ2-2; 9 nucleotides match TRBD1. CDR1 is SEHNR, CDR2 FQNEAQ, per germline (reference sequence). The V gene end was trimmed by 8 bases and the J gene end by 5 bases; junction bases not matched to a gene: 9. The CDR3 is 15 residues long. The CDR3 DNA is TGTGCCAGCGTATGGGACAGGGAAAGAACCGGGGAGCTGTTTTTT. Amino acids: CASVWDRERTGELFF.

V usage is TRBV6-1 and J usage is TRBJ2-1, with 8 bases that match TRBD2. Trimming at V came to 3 bases and at J to 3 bases, leaving 7 bases not matched to a gene. CDR1 MNHNS and CDR2 SASEGT come from the germline V gene. The CDR3 totals 16 residues. The CDR3 sequence: CASSDGLAGYYNEQFF. The CDR3 DNA follows: TGTGCCAGCAGTGATGGATTAGCGGGATACTACAATGAGCAGTTCTTC.

V and J are TRBV18 and TRBJ1-1; 10 bases line up with TRBD1. CDR1 and CDR2 from the germline V gene are KGHSH and LQKENI. V trimming: 1 base; J trimming: 4 bases; junction bases outside the gene matches: 6. CDR3 length equals 16 residues. CDR3 sequence reads: CASSPQFGQGGTEAFF. The CDR3 bases are TGTGCCAGCTCACCACAATTCGGACAGGGGGGCACTGAAGCTTTCTTT.

This chain connects TRBV2 to TRBJ2-1; D is possibly TRBD2 (6 bases). Trimming took off 4 bases at V and 4 bases at J, with 14 bases between the two ends. CDR3 length: 15 residues. Germline lookup yields CDR1 SNHLY and CDR2 FYNNEI. CDR3 coding DNA: TGTGCCAGCAGTGTGGCAACGGGAGAGTACAATGAGCAGTTCTTC. It encodes CASSVATGEYNEQFF. Filled out from reference TRBV2 and TRBJ2-1, the complete variable domain reads EPEVTQTPSHQVTQMGQEVILRCVPISNHLYFYWYRQILGQKVEFLVSFYNNEISEKSEIFDDQFSVERPDGSNFTLKIRSTKLEDSAMYFCASSVATGEYNEQFFGPGTRLTVL.

The V call is TRBV28, the J call TRBJ1-2; 7 bases are a match to TRBD1. The CDR3 consists of 14 residues. V lost 8 bases, J lost 7 bases, and 13 bases stayed unmatched. The germline V gene has CDR1 MDHEN and CDR2 SYDVKM. The CDR3 loop is CASSSGQVSRGYTF. Written as DNA, the CDR3 is TGTGCCAGCTCCTCAGGACAGGTCTCGCGTGGCTACACCTTC.

The CDR3 DNA follows: TGTGCCAGCGGCCTAGGGGGAGCCCTACAAGAGACCCAGTACTTC. Encoded protein: CASGLGGALQETQYF. The rearrangement uses TRBV7-9 and TRBJ2-5; D is possibly TRBD1 (6 bases). V lost 8 bases and J lost 2, with 18 bases in between. The CDR3 is 15 amino acids. Looked up from germline, CDR1 is SEHNR and CDR2 is FQNEAQ (reference sequence).

The chain is built from TRBV7-2 and TRBJ2-7, with D possibly matching TRBD1 (6 bases). The V and J ends lost 3 bases and 3 bases respectively, with 12 bases between them. Germline V gives CDR1 SGHTA, CDR2 FQGNSA. The CDR3 is 14 amino acids. DNA for the CDR3: TGTGCCAGCAGCTTGTACGAGGACAGCTACGAGCAGTACTTC. Translating gives CASSLYEDSYEQYF.